This T cell receptor (beta chain) was sequenced during a study of blood T cell repertoires in COVID-19. Background on the study: Samples taken during acute and convalescent COVID-19 were collected in the United States, Italy and Spain.

This CDR3 spans 16 amino acids. Trimming at V came to 3 bases and at J to 4 bases, leaving 10 bases not matched to a gene. The germline V gene has CDR1 MNHNS and CDR2 SASEGT. TCRdb's table, derived via immunoSEQ multiplex PCR, lists solely in-frame clones and lacks some. Of about 440,000 clones listed, about 91% are singletons. Sequenced material: peripheral blood. This chain joins TRBV6-1 and TRBJ1-2, with TRBD1 identical over 8 bases. The sequence was collected from a woman aged 45-65 years with COVID-19, enrolled during active disease. The DNA of the CDR3 is TGTGCCAGCAGTGAGCCAGGACAGGGAGTGTCCTATGGCTACACCTTC. This gives the protein CASSEPGQGVSYGYTF.